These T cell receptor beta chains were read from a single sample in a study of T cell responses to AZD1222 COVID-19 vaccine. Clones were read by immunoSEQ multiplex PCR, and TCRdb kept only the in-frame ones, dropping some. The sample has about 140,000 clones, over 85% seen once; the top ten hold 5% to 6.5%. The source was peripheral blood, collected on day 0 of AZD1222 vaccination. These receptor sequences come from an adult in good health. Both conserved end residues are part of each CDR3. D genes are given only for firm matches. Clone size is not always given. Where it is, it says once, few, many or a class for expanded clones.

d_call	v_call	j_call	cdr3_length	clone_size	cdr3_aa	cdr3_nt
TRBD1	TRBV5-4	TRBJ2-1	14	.	CASTTSKGGAGWVF	TGTGCCAGCACCACGTCTAAAGGGGGCGCGGGTTGGGTCTTC
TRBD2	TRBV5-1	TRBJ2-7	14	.	CASSSAGRGLDQYF	TGCGCCAGCAGCTCGGCGGGGCGGGGACTAGATCAGTACTTC
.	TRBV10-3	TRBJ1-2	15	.	CAISESAGTIDGYTF	TGTGCCATCAGTGAGTCCGCCGGGACTATCGATGGCTACACCTTC
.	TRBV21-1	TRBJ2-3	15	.	CASSMAQEGPDTQYF	TGTGCCAGCAGCATGGCCCAGGAAGGCCCAGATACGCAGTATTTT
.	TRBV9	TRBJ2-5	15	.	CASSVGGQTQETQYF	TGTGCCAGCAGCGTAGGAGGTCAGACCCAAGAGACCCAGTACTTC
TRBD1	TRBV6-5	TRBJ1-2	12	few	CASRTGVYGYTF	TGTGCCAGCCGTACAGGGGTGTATGGCTACACCTTC
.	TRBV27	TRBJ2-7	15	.	CASSLQGTGSYEQYF	TGTGCCAGCAGTTTACAGGGTACCGGGTCCTACGAGCAGTACTTC
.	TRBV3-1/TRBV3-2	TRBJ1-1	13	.	CASSQTRNTEAFF	TGTGCCAGCAGCCAGACAAGGAACACTGAAGCTTTCTTT
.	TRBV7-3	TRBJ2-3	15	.	CASSLNTGAWGTQYF	TGTGCCAGCAGCTTAAATACTGGAGCCTGGGGTACGCAGTATTTT
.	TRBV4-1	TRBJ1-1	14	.	CASSQEVTITEAFF	TGCGCCAGCAGCCAAGAGGTCACGATCACTGAAGCTTTCTTT
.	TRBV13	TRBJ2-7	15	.	CASSSLGGGSYEQYF	TGTGCCAGCAGCTCCTTGGGAGGGGGGTCCTACGAGCAGTACTTC
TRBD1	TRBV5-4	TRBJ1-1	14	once	CASSLEGAVTEAFF	TGTGCCAGCAGCTTGGAGGGGGCGGTCACTGAAGCTTTCTTT
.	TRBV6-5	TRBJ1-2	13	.	CASSLGPGYGYTF	TGTGCCAGCAGCCTAGGTCCGGGGTATGGCTACACCTTC
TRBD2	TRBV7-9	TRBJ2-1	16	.	CASSPGLAGWLNEQFF	TGTGCCAGCAGCCCGGGACTAGCGGGCTGGTTAAATGAGCAGTTCTTC
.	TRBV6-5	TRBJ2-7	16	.	CASSYAADVLSYEQYF	TGTGCCAGCAGTTACGCCGCGGACGTTTTATCCTACGAGCAGTACTTC
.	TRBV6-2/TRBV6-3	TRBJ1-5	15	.	CASSPLAGERWPQHF	TGTGCCAGCAGCCCTTTGGCAGGGGAGCGGTGGCCCCAGCATTTT
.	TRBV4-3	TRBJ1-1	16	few	CASSQELGVVNTEAFF	TGCGCCAGCAGCCAAGAACTAGGTGTAGTGAACACTGAAGCTTTCTTT
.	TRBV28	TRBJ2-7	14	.	CASRLEYSSYEQYF	TGTGCCAGCAGGTTGGAGTACAGCTCCTACGAGCAGTACTTC
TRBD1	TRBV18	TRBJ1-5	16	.	CASSPGGTDLNQPQHF	TGTGCCAGCTCACCCGGTGGGACAGACCTAAATCAGCCCCAGCATTTT
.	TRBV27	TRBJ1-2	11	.	CASSSGFGYTF	TGTGCCAGCAGTTCTGGATTTGGCTACACCTTC
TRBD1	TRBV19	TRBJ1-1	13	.	CATEGQGWTEAFF	TGTGCCACAGAGGGACAGGGTTGGACTGAAGCTTTCTTT
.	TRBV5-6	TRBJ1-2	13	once	CASSLGQSYGYTF	TGTGCCAGCAGCTTAGGGCAGTCCTATGGCTACACCTTC
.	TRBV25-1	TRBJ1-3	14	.	CASSDTNSGNTIYF	TGTGCCAGCAGTGACACTAACTCTGGAAACACCATATATTTT
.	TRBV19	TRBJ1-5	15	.	CASSTDERVHQPQHF	TGTGCCAGTAGTACGGACGAGAGAGTCCATCAGCCCCAGCATTTT
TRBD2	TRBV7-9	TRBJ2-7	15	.	CASSSGLAGTYEQYF	TGTGCCAGCAGCTCCGGACTAGCGGGGACCTACGAGCAGTACTTC
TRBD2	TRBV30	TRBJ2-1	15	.	CAWSAGLAVYNEQFF	TGTGCCTGGAGTGCGGGACTAGCGGTCTACAATGAGCAGTTCTTC
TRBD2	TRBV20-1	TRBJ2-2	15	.	CSASGGLAGTGELFF	TGCAGTGCTAGTGGGGGACTAGCGGGAACCGGGGAGCTGTTTTTT
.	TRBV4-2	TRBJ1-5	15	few	CASSKGEGGNQPQHF	TGTGCCAGCAGCAAGGGGGAAGGGGGCAATCAGCCCCAGCATTTT
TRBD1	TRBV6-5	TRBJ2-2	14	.	CASRGQVLVGELFF	TGTGCCAGCAGGGGACAGGTCTTGGTCGGGGAGCTGTTTTTT
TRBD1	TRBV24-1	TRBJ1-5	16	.	CATSDETGVGGQPQHF	TGTGCCACCAGTGATGAAACAGGGGTAGGGGGTCAGCCCCAGCATTTT
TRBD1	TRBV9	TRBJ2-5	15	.	CASSPGTGPKETQYF	TGTGCCAGCAGCCCAGGGACAGGGCCGAAAGAGACCCAGTACTTC
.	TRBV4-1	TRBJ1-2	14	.	CASSQLGSRGGYTF	TGCGCCAGCAGCCAACTGGGGAGCAGAGGGGGCTACACCTTC